These T cell receptor beta chains were read from a single sample in a study of blood T cells in healthy people across ages. TCRdb recomputed calls from the 5' RACE reads with MiXCR, one row per CDR3 protein. The table shows about 1 million distinct CDR3 sequences, with more than 40% occurring only once. Specimen: blood. These receptors all stem from an older woman in good health. CDR3s include the opening cysteine and the closing phenylalanine or tryptophan. A D gene is named only where the DNA matches it firmly. For some rows the clone size is stated as once, few or many, or as a class when expanded; others skip it.

clone size: many
D gene: TRBD2
J gene: TRBJ2-3
CDR3 length: 17
V gene: TRBV20-1
CDR3 DNA: TGCAGTGCTAAGTTTATCGCTAGCGGAAAGCCCACAGATACGCAGTATTTT
CDR3 protein: CSAKFIASGKPTDTQYF

clone size: few
D gene: -
J gene: TRBJ2-5
CDR3 length: 15
V gene: TRBV7-3
CDR3 DNA: TGTGCCAGCAGCTTAACCAGCGCTCCTTCCGAGACCCAGTACTTC
CDR3 protein: CASSLTSAPSETQYF

clone size: once
D gene: -
J gene: TRBJ1-4
CDR3 length: 11
V gene: TRBV20-1
CDR3 DNA: TGCAGTGCTAGAGGTTATGAAAAACTGTTTTTT
CDR3 protein: CSARGYEKLFF

clone size: -
D gene: -
J gene: TRBJ2-4
CDR3 length: 17
V gene: TRBV12-3/TRBV12-4
CDR3 DNA: TGTGCCAGCAGTTTATCACAGATACCGCAAGCCAAAAACATTCAGTACTTC
CDR3 protein: CASSLSQIPQAKNIQYF

clone size: -
D gene: -
J gene: TRBJ1-5
CDR3 length: 13
V gene: TRBV20-1
CDR3 DNA: TGCAGTGCTAGGGGTCAGTTCAATCAGCCCCAGCATTTT
CDR3 protein: CSARGQFNQPQHF

clone size: many
D gene: -
J gene: TRBJ2-5
CDR3 length: 15
V gene: TRBV7-9
CDR3 DNA: TGTGCCAGCAGCCCCGCCGGTACTCCCCTGGAGACCCAGTACTTC
CDR3 protein: CASSPAGTPLETQYF

clone size: -
D gene: -
J gene: TRBJ1-1
CDR3 length: 10
V gene: TRBV29-1
CDR3 DNA: TGCAGCGTACGCTCAATAGGAGCTTTCTTT
CDR3 protein: CSVRSIGAFF

clone size: -
D gene: TRBD1
J gene: TRBJ1-2
CDR3 length: 13
V gene: TRBV30
CDR3 DNA: TGTGCCGGGAAGGGACAGGGAGTAGGAGGCTACACCTTC
CDR3 protein: CAGKGQGVGGYTF

clone size: -
D gene: -
J gene: TRBJ1-1
CDR3 length: 13
V gene: TRBV14
CDR3 DNA: TGTGCCAGCAGCCGAGAAGACAGCACTGAAGCTTTCTTT
CDR3 protein: CASSREDSTEAFF

clone size: few
D gene: TRBD2
J gene: TRBJ2-1
CDR3 length: 16
V gene: TRBV4-1
CDR3 DNA: TGCGCCAGCAGCCCGCTCGGACTAGCCGGTCGCAATGAGCAGTTCTTC
CDR3 protein: CASSPLGLAGRNEQFF

clone size: once
D gene: -
J gene: TRBJ2-4
CDR3 length: 17
V gene: TRBV27
CDR3 DNA: TGTGCCAGCAGCCCCCTCCCGGGACACCTAGCCAAAAACATTCAGTACTTC
CDR3 protein: CASSPLPGHLAKNIQYF

clone size: once
D gene: -
J gene: TRBJ2-1
CDR3 length: 16
V gene: TRBV7-8
CDR3 DNA: TGTGCCAGCAGCTTAAGAGCGCTGGGGATTTACAATGAGCAGTTCTTC
CDR3 protein: CASSLRALGIYNEQFF

clone size: once
D gene: -
J gene: TRBJ2-3
CDR3 length: 14
V gene: TRBV20-1
CDR3 DNA: TGCAGTGCTAGAAAACCCCAAAGCACAGATACGCAGTATTTT
CDR3 protein: CSARKPQSTDTQYF

clone size: -
D gene: TRBD1
J gene: TRBJ1-2
CDR3 length: 15
V gene: TRBV11-2
CDR3 DNA: TGTGCCAGCAGCTTCGGACAGGGATTGGGCTATGGCTACACCTTC
CDR3 protein: CASSFGQGLGYGYTF

clone size: -
D gene: TRBD2
J gene: TRBJ2-7
CDR3 length: 16
V gene: TRBV20-1
CDR3 DNA: TGCAGTGCTAGAGAACTAAGACTAGCGGCTCCCTACGAGCAGTACTTC
CDR3 protein: CSARELRLAAPYEQYF

clone size: few
D gene: TRBD2
J gene: TRBJ2-1
CDR3 length: 16
V gene: TRBV7-9
CDR3 DNA: TGTGCCAGCAGCTTAGTGAGCGGGAGGGCCTACAATGAGCAGTTCTTC
CDR3 protein: CASSLVSGRAYNEQFF